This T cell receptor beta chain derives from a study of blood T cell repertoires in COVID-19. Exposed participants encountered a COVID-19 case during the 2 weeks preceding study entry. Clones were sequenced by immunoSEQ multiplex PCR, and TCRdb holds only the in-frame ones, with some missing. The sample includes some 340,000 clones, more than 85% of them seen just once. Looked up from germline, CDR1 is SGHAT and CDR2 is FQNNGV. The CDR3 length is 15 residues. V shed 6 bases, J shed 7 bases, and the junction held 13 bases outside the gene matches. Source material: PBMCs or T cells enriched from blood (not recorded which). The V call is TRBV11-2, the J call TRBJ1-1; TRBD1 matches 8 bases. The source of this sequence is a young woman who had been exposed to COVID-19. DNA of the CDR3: TGTGCCAGCAGGAAGCGGACAGGGTGGGAGAATGAAGCTTTCTTT. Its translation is CASRKRTGWENEAFF. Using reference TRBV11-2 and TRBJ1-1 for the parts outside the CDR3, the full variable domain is EAGVAQSPRYKIIEKRQSVAFWCNPISGHATLYWYQQILGQGPKLLIQFQNNGVVDDSQLPKDRFSAERLKGVDSTLKIQPAKLEDSAVYLCASRKRTGWENEAFFGQGTRLTVV.